These T cell receptor beta chains were read from a single sample in a study of T cell changes during pregnancy in multiple sclerosis. Sequencing was performed with immunoSEQ multiplex PCR; in TCRdb, only in-frame clones are kept and a portion is missing. This repertoire shows around 21,000 clones, about 87% found once; its top ten account for more than 6%. The sequencing here drew on CD8+ T cells from peripheral blood mononuclear cells, taken in the third trimester of pregnancy. Receptor source: a female donor in good health, enrolled as a control in a pregnancy study. CDR3s include the opening cysteine and the closing phenylalanine or tryptophan. A D gene is named only where the DNA matches it firmly. A clone size is listed for some rows: how often the clone was seen (once, few, many), or a class if it is expanded.

V	J	size	D	CDR3	DNA
TRBV9	TRBJ2-1	NA	NA	CASSPPITSNNEQFF	TGTGCCAGCAGCCCACCCATAACTAGTAACAATGAGCAGTTCTTC
TRBV6-1	TRBJ1-1	few	TRBD1	CASSELTGRTEAFF	TGTGCCAGCAGTGAATTGACAGGGCGTACTGAAGCTTTCTTT
TRBV19	TRBJ2-7	NA	NA	CASSIYLFTNEQYF	TGTGCCAGTAGTATTTATCTATTTACGAACGAGCAGTACTTC
TRBV19	TRBJ1-5	NA	NA	CASSILFGSGGNAGNQPQHF	TGTGCCAGTAGTATCCTTTTTGGTTCGGGTGGTAATGCAGGCAATCAGCCCCAGCATTTT
TRBV11-2	TRBJ2-7	NA	NA	CASSFGDLGFGYEQYF	TGTGCCAGCAGCTTCGGGGACTTAGGGTTTGGGTACGAGCAGTACTTC
TRBV10-1	TRBJ2-2	NA	TRBD1	CASSADRANTGELFF	TGCGCCAGCAGTGCAGACAGGGCGAACACCGGGGAGCTGTTTTTT
TRBV27	TRBJ2-7	few	TRBD2	CASSSAGDYEQYF	TGTGCCAGCAGTTCGGCGGGGGATTACGAGCAGTACTTC
TRBV7-6	TRBJ2-7	NA	TRBD1	CASSPGQGREQYF	TGTGCCAGCAGCCCCGGACAGGGGCGCGAGCAGTACTTC
TRBV7-9	TRBJ2-1	NA	TRBD2	CASSLVGRGSYNEQFF	TGTGCCAGCAGCTTAGTTGGGCGGGGGTCCTACAATGAGCAGTTCTTC
TRBV9	TRBJ2-1	NA	TRBD2	CASSAGLAGAYNEQFF	TGTGCCAGCAGCGCAGGACTAGCGGGAGCTTACAATGAGCAGTTCTTC
TRBV4-2	TRBJ2-5	once	NA	CASSLQGRETQYF	TGTGCCAGCAGCCTCCAGGGGAGAGAGACCCAGTACTTC
TRBV7-2	TRBJ2-7	NA	TRBD2	CASSLILAGRNQSSYEQYF	TGTGCCAGCAGCCTCATACTAGCGGGACGGAATCAAAGCTCCTACGAGCAGTACTTC
TRBV2	TRBJ1-6	NA	TRBD1	CASSDSTGGNSPLHF	TGTGCCAGCAGTGATTCGACAGGGGGGAATTCACCCCTCCACTTT
TRBV4-3	TRBJ2-2	NA	TRBD2	CASSQDLSGRGTGELFF	TGCGCCAGCAGCCAAGATCTAAGCGGGAGAGGCACCGGGGAGCTGTTTTTT
TRBV29-1	TRBJ2-7	NA	TRBD1	CSVEEEWTGVYEQYF	TGCAGCGTTGAAGAGGAGTGGACAGGGGTATACGAGCAGTACTTC
TRBV7-3	TRBJ2-1	NA	NA	CASSLTTSSYNEQFF	TGTGCCAGCAGCTTAACTACCAGTTCCTACAATGAGCAGTTCTTC
TRBV5-1	TRBJ2-3	once	NA	CASSFGGVTDTQYF	TGCGCCAGCAGCTTCGGAGGGGTCACAGATACGCAGTATTTT
TRBV5-1	TRBJ2-7	few	NA	CASSQAGTEFHEQYF	TGCGCCAGCAGCCAGGCAGGAACCGAGTTCCACGAGCAGTACTTC
TRBV4-1	TRBJ1-4	NA	NA	CASSQGWGGVGEKLFF	TGCGCCAGCAGCCAAGGGTGGGGCGGGGTTGGAGAAAAACTGTTTTTT
TRBV6-6	TRBJ2-2	NA	NA	CASSYPPGTGELFF	TGTGCCAGCAGTTACCCTCCAGGGACCGGGGAGCTGTTTTTT
TRBV25-1	TRBJ2-7	large	TRBD1	CASGAGQGVAYEQYF	TGTGCCAGCGGAGCAGGACAGGGAGTGGCCTACGAGCAGTACTTC
TRBV4-3	TRBJ1-1	NA	NA	CASSPSSGNTEAFF	TGCGCCAGCAGCCCATCTTCAGGGAACACTGAAGCTTTCTTT
TRBV28	TRBJ2-7	NA	TRBD2	CAIRGLAGVRGYEQYF	TGTGCCATCCGGGGACTAGCGGGAGTAAGAGGCTACGAGCAGTACTTC
TRBV15	TRBJ2-7	NA	NA	CATSPSAGSYEQYF	TGTGCCACCAGCCCTAGCGCGGGCTCCTACGAGCAGTACTTC
TRBV10-1	TRBJ2-1	NA	NA	CASSVGGTSYNEQFF	TGCGCCAGCAGCGTCGGGGGAACCTCCTACAATGAGCAGTTCTTC
TRBV19	TRBJ1-1	NA	NA	CASSTSDQGTTEAFF	TGTGCCAGTAGTACCTCGGACCAGGGAACCACTGAAGCTTTCTTT
TRBV6-6	TRBJ2-2	NA	TRBD2	CASSYRTSGSTGELFF	TGTGCCAGCAGTTACCGGACTAGCGGGAGCACCGGGGAGCTGTTTTTT
TRBV19	TRBJ1-1	NA	NA	CASSIGGYFLEAFF	TGTGCCAGTAGTATAGGGGGCTATTTCTTAGAGGCTTTCTTT
TRBV6-1	TRBJ1-1	NA	TRBD1	CASSERDRVSAFF	TGTGCCAGCAGTGAACGGGACAGGGTATCAGCTTTCTTT